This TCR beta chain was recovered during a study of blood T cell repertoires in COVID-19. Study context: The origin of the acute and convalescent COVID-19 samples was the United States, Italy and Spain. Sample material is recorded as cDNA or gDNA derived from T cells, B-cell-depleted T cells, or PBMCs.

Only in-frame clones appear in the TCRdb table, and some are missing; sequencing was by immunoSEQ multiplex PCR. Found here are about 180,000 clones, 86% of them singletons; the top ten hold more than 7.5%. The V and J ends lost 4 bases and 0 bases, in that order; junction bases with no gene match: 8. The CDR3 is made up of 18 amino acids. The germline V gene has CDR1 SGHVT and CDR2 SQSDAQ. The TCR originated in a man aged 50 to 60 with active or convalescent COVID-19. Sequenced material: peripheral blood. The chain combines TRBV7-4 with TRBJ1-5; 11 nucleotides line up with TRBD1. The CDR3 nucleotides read TGTGCCAGCAGCTCGACGGACAGGGGGCCTTATAGCAATCAGCCCCAGCATTTT. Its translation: CASSSTDRGPYSNQPQHF.